This TCR beta chain was recovered during a study of shared clonotypes between healthy human individuals. TCRdb's copy holds only in-frame clones and misses some; the assay was immunoSEQ multiplex PCR. The table lists hundreds of thousands of clones, roughly 95% of them singletons. Cells designated naive CD8 were CD45RO-negative and were positively selected for CCR7, with terminally differentiated effector memory CD45RA+ cells excluded. The germline CDR1 and CDR2 sequences are SGHVT and SQSDAQ. This CDR3 contains 13 residues. With 11 bases clipped from V and 1 base from J, the junction kept 7 bases outside the gene matches.

Material: naive CD8+ T cells sorted from blood. The source of this sequence is a woman under 40 in good health. This rearrangement joins TRBV7-4 to TRBJ2-5, with TRBD1 matching over 7 bases. In DNA form, the CDR3 reads TGTGCCCCTCGACAGGGAACCCAAGAGACCCAGTACTTC. The encoded protein is CAPRQGTQETQYF.